This T cell receptor (beta chain) appears in the sequencing data of a study of blood T cell repertoires in COVID-19. About the research overall: Italy, Spain and the United States were the sources of the convalescent and acute COVID-19 samples. In each case, the material was cDNA or gDNA derived from T cells, B-cell-depleted T cells, or PBMCs.

As processed by the authors: For nucleated cells, counts were estimated from reference gene primer amplification. Sequenced by immunoSEQ multiplex PCR; TCRdb stores in-frame clones only, minus some. The V and J calls and clone size come from that table; D and trimming were worked out from the DNA. The sample has some 20,000 clones, approximately 86% seen once. CDR1 LGHDT and CDR2 YNNKEL come from the germline V gene (reference sequence). This CDR3 region has 12 residues. V gave up 4 bases and J gave up 7 bases; unmatched junction bases: 4. This receptor was identified in a human donor with acute or convalescent COVID-19. The donor label of this sample is uncertain. Input material: peripheral blood. J is TRBJ2-7 and V is TRBV3-1 (or the pseudogene TRBV3-2), with 7 nucleotides matching TRBD2. The CDR3 DNA reads as TGTGCCAGCAGCCGCTGGGGGGGGGAGCAGTACTTC. Its protein is CASSRWGGEQYF.